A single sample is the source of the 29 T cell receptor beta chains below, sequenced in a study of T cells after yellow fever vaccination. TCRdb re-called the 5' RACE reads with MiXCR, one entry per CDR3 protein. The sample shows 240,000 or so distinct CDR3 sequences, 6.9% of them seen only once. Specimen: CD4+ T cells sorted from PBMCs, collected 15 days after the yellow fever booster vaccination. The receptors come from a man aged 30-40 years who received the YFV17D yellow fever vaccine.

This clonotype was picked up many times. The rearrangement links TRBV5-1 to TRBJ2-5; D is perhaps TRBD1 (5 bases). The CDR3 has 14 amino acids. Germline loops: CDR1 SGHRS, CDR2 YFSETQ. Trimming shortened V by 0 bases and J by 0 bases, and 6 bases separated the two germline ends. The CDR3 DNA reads TGCGCCAGCAGCTTGGCGGACAACCAAGAGACCCAGTACTTC. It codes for CASSLADNQETQYF.

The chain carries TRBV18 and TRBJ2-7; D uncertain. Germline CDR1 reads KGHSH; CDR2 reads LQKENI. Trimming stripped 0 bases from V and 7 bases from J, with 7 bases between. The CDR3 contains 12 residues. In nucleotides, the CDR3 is TGTGCCAGCTCACCACCCGTAGAAGAGCAGTACTTC. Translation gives CASSPPVEEQYF.

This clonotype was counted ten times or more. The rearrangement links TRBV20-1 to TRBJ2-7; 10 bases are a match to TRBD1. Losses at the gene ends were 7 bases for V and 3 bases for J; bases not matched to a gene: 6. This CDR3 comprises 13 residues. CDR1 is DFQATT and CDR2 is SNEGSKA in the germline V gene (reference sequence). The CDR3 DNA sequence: TGCAGTGGCGGGGACAGGGGAAACTACGAGCAGTACTTC. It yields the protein CSGGDRGNYEQYF.

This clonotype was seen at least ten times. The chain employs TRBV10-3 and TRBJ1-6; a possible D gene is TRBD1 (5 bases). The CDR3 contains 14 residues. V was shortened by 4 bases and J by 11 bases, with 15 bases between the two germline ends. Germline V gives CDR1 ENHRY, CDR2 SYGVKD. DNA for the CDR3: TGTGCCATCAGTGTCGGGGACGGCGGACCACCCCTCCACTTT. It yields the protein CAISVGDGGPPLHF.

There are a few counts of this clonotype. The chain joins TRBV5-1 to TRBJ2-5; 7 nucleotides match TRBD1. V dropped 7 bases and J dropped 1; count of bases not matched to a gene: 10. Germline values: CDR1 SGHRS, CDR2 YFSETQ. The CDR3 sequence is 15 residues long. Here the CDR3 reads CASSSRDRLQETQYF. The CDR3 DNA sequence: TGCGCCAGCTCCTCTCGGGACAGACTCCAAGAGACCCAGTACTTC.

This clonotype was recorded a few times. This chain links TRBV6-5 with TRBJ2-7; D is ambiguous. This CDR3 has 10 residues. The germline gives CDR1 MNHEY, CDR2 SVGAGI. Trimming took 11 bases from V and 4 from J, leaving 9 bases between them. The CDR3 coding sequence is TGTGCCGGGAACCCATACGAGCAGTACTTC. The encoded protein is CAGNPYEQYF.

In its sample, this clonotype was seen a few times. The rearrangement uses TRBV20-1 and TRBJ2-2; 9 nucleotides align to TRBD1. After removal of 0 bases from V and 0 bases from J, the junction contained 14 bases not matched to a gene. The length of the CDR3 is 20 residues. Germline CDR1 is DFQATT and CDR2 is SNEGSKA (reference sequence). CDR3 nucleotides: TGCAGTGCTAGAGACTTACCGGGACAGGGAACCCCCGCGAACACCGGGGAGCTGTTTTTT. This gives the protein CSARDLPGQGTPANTGELFF.

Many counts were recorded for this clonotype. The CDR3 region is CSVWDRNTEAFF. The DNA for the CDR3 is TGCAGCGTCTGGGACCGAAACACTGAAGCTTTCTTT. The V gene is TRBV29-1, the J gene TRBJ1-1; D might be TRBD1 (5 bases). Germline values: CDR1 SQVTM, CDR2 ANQGSEA. The ends were cut back, 6 bases at V and 2 bases at J, with 10 bases in the middle. The CDR3 runs 12 residues.

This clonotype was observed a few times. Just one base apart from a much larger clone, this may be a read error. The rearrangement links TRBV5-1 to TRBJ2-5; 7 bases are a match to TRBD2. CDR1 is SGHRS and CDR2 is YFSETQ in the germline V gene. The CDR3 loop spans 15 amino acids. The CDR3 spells CDSSFGGSGGETQYF. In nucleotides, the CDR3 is TGCGACAGCAGCTTCGGCGGGAGTGGGGGAGAGACCCAGTACTTC. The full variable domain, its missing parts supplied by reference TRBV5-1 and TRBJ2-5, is KAGVTQTPRYLIKTRGQQVTLSCSPISGHRSVSWYQQTPGQGLQFLFEYFSETQRNKGNFPGRFSGRQFSNSRSEMNVSTLELGDSALYLCDSSFGGSGGETQYFGPGTRLLVL.

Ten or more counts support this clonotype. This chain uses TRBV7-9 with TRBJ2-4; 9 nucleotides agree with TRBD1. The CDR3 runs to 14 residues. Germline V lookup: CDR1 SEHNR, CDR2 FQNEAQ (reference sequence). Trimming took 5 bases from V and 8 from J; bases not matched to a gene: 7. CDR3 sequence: CASSPGQGWDIQYF. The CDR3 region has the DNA TGTGCCAGCAGCCCCGGACAGGGGTGGGACATTCAGTACTTC.

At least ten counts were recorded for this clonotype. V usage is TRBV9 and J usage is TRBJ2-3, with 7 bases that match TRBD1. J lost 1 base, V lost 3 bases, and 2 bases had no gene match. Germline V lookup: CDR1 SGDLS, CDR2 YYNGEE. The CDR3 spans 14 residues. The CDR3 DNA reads TGTGCCAGCAGCGCCCAGGGGGGCACAGATACGCAGTATTTT. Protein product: CASSAQGGTDTQYF.

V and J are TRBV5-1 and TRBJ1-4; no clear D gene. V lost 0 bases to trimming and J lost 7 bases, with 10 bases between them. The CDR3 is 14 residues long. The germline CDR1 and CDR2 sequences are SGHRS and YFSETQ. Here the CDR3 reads CASSLAGLVEKLFF. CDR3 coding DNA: TGCGCCAGCAGCTTGGCCGGGTTGGTTGAAAAACTGTTTTTT.

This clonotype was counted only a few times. The CDR3 loop is CATSDLQGNEQFF. The DNA for the CDR3 is TGTGCCACCAGTGACCTCCAGGGCAATGAGCAGTTCTTC. This rearrangement joins TRBV24-1 to TRBJ2-1; D perhaps matches TRBD1 (5 bases). The CDR3 is 13 amino acids. Germline CDR1 reads KGHDR; CDR2 reads SFDVKD. V lost 4 bases, J lost 6 bases, and 9 bases lay in between.

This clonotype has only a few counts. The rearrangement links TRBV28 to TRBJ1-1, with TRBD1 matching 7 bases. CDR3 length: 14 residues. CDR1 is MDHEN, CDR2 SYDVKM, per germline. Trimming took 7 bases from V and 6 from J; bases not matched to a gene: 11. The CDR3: CASIFRGAGSEAFF. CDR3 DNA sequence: TGTGCCAGCATCTTCAGGGGGGCAGGTTCTGAAGCTTTCTTT.

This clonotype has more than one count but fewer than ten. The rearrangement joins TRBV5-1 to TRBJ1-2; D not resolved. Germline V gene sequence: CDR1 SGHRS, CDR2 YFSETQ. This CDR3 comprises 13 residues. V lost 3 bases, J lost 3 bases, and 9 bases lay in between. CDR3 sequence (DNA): TGCGCCAGCAGCTCCTCAGGAGACTATGGCTACACCTTC. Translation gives CASSSSGDYGYTF.

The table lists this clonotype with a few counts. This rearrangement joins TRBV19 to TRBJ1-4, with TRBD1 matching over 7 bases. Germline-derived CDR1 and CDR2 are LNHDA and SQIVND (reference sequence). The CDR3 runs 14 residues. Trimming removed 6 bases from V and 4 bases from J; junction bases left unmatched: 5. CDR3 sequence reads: CASRRTGLNEKLFF. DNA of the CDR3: TGTGCCAGTAGGCGGACAGGCCTTAATGAAAAACTGTTTTTT.

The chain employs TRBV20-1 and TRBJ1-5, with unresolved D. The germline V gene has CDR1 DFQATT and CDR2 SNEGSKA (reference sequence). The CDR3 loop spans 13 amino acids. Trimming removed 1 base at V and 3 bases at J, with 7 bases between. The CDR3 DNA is TGCAGTGCTAGAGGCAGAGTCAATCAGCCCCAGCATTTT. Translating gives CSARGRVNQPQHF.

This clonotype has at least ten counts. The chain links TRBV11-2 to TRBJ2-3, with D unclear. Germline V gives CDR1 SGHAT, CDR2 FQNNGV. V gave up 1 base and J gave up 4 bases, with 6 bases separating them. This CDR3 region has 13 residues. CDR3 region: CASSLARPDTQYF. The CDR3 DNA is TGTGCCAGCAGCTTAGCGCGCCCAGATACGCAGTATTTT.

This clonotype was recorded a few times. In nucleotides, the CDR3 is TGTGCCAGCAGTTTATTTGCCAAAGAGCAGTTCTTC. It is translated as CASSLFAKEQFF. The rearrangement uses TRBV28 and TRBJ2-1; the D is unclear. The CDR3 extends over 12 amino acids. Trimming pared 1 base from V and 10 bases from J, leaving 8 bases between. Germline V CDR1 and CDR2: MDHEN, SYDVKM.

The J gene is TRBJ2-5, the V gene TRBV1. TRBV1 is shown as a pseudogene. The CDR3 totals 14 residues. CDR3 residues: CTSSQGGSRETQYF. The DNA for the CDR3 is TGCACCAGCAGCCAAGGAGGATCCCGAGAGACCCAGTACTTC.

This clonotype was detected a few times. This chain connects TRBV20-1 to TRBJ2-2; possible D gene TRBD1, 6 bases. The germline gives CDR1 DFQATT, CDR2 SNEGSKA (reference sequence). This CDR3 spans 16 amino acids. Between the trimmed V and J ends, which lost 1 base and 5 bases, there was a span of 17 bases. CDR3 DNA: TGCAGTGCTAGAGGGACGTCTGGGGGCAGGACCGGGGAGCTGTTTTTT. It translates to CSARGTSGGRTGELFF.

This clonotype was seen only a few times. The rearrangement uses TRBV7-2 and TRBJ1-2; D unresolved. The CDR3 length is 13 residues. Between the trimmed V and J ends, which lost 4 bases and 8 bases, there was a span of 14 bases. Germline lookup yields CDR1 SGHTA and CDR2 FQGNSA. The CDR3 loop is CASSSAGGGGYTF. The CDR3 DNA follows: TGTGCCAGCAGCTCAGCGGGAGGAGGCGGCTACACCTTC.

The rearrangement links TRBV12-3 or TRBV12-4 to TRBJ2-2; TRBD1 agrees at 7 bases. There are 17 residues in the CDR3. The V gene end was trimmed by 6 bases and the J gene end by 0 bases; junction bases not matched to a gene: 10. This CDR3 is CASSRTTGPSNTGELFF. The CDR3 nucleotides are TGTGCCAGCAGCCGTACGACAGGGCCCTCGAACACCGGGGAGCTGTTTTTT.

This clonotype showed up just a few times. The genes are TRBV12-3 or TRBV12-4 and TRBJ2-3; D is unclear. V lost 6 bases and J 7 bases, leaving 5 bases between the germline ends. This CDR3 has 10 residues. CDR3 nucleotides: TGTGCCAGCAGCCTAAATACGCAGTATTTT. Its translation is CASSLNTQYF.

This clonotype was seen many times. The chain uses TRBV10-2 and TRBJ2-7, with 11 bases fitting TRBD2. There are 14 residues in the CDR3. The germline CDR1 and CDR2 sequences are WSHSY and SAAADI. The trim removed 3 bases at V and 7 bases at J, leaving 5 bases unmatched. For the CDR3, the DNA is TGCGCCAGCAGTGACAGACTAGCGGGATTTGAGCAGTACTTC. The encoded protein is CASSDRLAGFEQYF.

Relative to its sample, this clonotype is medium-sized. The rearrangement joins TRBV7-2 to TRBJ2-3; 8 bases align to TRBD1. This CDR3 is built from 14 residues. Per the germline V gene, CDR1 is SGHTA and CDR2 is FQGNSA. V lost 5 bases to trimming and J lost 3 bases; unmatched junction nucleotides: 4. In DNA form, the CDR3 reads TGTGCCAGCAGCCTCCGGACAGGGACAGATACGCAGTATTTT. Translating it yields CASSLRTGTDTQYF.

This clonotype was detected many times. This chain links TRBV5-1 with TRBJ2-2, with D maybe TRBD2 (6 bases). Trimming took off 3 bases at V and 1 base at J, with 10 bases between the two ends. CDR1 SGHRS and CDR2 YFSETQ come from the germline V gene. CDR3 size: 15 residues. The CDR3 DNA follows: TGCGCCAGCAGCTCCACGGGAGAGAACACCGGGGAGCTGTTTTTT. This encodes CASSSTGENTGELFF.

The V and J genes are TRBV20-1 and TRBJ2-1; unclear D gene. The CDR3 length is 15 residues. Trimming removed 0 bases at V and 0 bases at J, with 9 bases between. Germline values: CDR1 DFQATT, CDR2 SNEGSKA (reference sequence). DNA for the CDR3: TGCAGTGCTAGAGATTATAAAACCTCCTACAATGAGCAGTTCTTC. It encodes CSARDYKTSYNEQFF.

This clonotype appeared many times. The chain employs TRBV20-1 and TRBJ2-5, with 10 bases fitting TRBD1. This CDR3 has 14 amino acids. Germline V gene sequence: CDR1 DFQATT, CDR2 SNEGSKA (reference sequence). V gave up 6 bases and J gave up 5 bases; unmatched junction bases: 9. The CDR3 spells CSAPGQGRSETQYF. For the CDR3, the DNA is TGCAGTGCGCCGGGACAGGGGAGGAGCGAGACCCAGTACTTC.